These 3 T cell receptor beta chains were sequenced from one sample in a study of cytomegalovirus exposure and HLA in healthy donors. PCR employed 60 Vbeta and 13 Jbeta primers. Produced via immunoSEQ multiplex PCR; TCRdb's table is partial and in-frame only. The table records some 150,000 clones, approximately 81% of them present only once. Sequencing was done on a sample of PBMCs. The receptors come from a woman aged 25 to 45 in good health and CMV-seropositive.

The chain joins TRBV5-1 to TRBJ1-1; TRBD1 matches 11 bases. The ends lost 6 bases at V and 1 base at J; junction bases unmatched: 8. The CDR3 length is 16 residues. Germline-derived CDR1 and CDR2 are SGHRS and YFSETQ. CDR3 sequence: CASTLGTGGQNTEAFF. CDR3 nucleotides: TGCGCCAGCACCCTCGGGACAGGGGGGCAGAACACTGAAGCTTTCTTT.

This clone was counted between two and nine times. The rearrangement joins TRBV29-1 to TRBJ1-1, with 7 bases matching TRBD1. The CDR3 has 13 amino acids. From germline, CDR1 is SQVTM and CDR2 ANQGSEA. V was pared by 7 bases and J by 3 bases, with 8 bases of the junction left unmatched. CDR3 in amino acids: CSASRQGDTEAFF. The CDR3 nucleotides are TGCAGCGCCAGTCGACAGGGCGACACTGAAGCTTTCTTT.

A remark on this clone: An end of the junction differs from the germline gene, which may be a read error. The chain recombines TRBV7-9 with TRBJ1-1; TRBD1 is a possible D gene (6 bases). The CDR3 is 16 residues long. Germline loops: CDR1 SEHNR, CDR2 FQNEAQ (reference sequence). In nucleotides, the CDR3 is TGTTCCAGCAGCTTAGGGACCGGACAGAGGAGTACTGAAGCTTTCTTT. It yields the protein CSSSLGTGQRSTEAFF. Combining the CDR3 with reference TRBV7-9 and TRBJ1-1 gives the whole variable domain DTGVSQNPRHKITKRGQNVTFRCDPISEHNRLYWYRQTLGQGPEFLTYFQNEAQLEKSRLLSDRFSAERPKGSFSTLEIQRTEQGDSAMYLCSSSLGTGQRSTEAFFGQGTRLTVV.